This TCR beta chain was sequenced in a study of glioma-infiltrating T cells after dendritic cell vaccination. Study-level information: Patients had newly diagnosed or recurrent glioblastoma and received dendritic cell vaccines. Dendritic cells derived from monocytes and pulsed with autologous tumor lysate formed the vaccine.

The immunoSEQ assay amplified TCRB CDR3 from up to 2 ug DNA. Measured with immunoSEQ multiplex PCR; TCRdb has only the in-frame clones, and not every one. Found here are 80,000 to 100,000 clones, over 60% of them singletons; the top ten hold about 6.5%. Study findings and constraints: Survival was not directly related to TCR clonality in these patients.

Of note for this clone: Its antigen is as yet unknown.

With V trimmed by 4 bases and J by 1 base, 7 bases remained unmatched. Germline V CDR1 and CDR2: SGHNT, YYREEE (reference sequence). CDR3 length: 15 amino acids. The sequenced sample was blood, obtained before dendritic cell vaccination. The source of this sequence is a human donor with glioblastoma. The rearrangement uses TRBV5-4 and TRBJ1-1; 7 bases line up with TRBD1. Here the CDR3 reads CASSPQQGPNTEAFF. The CDR3 DNA is TGTGCCAGCAGCCCTCAACAGGGGCCGAACACTGAAGCTTTCTTT.